The rows below give T cell receptor beta chains drawn from one sample of a study of blood T cell repertoires in COVID-19. Here immunoSEQ multiplex PCR was the method, and the copy in TCRdb shows in-frame clones only, minus some. Here the sample spans fewer than 100,000 clones, roughly nine tenths being singletons. Sequenced: peripheral blood. The source is a man between 65 and 85 years old with acute or convalescent COVID-19. Both conserved end residues are part of each CDR3. D genes are given only for firm matches. The size of a clone is reported for some rows only, either as once, few or many, or as a class for expanded clones.

D gene: .; clone size: .; V gene: TRBV27; J gene: TRBJ1-5; CDR3 DNA: TGTGCCAGCAGTTTATTGGCAGGGCTGGGGTATAGCAATCAGCCCCAGCATTTT; CDR3 protein: CASSLLAGLGYSNQPQHF
D gene: TRBD2; clone size: .; V gene: TRBV7-3; J gene: TRBJ2-7; CDR3 DNA: TGTGCCAGCAGCTTAAATTGGGGTAGCGGGGAGCAGTACTTC; CDR3 protein: CASSLNWGSGEQYF
D gene: TRBD1; clone size: .; V gene: TRBV19; J gene: TRBJ1-4; CDR3 DNA: TGTGCCAGTAGTATTTGGACAGGGGGAAAGGAAAAACTGTTTTTT; CDR3 protein: CASSIWTGGKEKLFF
D gene: .; clone size: .; V gene: TRBV11-2; J gene: TRBJ2-1; CDR3 DNA: TGTGCCAGCAGCCCTCAAGGGAGCTCCTACAATGAGCAGTTCTTC; CDR3 protein: CASSPQGSSYNEQFF
D gene: .; clone size: .; V gene: TRBV29-1; J gene: TRBJ2-3; CDR3 DNA: TGCAGCGTTGAATTACGCGGTACGCAGTATTTT; CDR3 protein: CSVELRGTQYF
D gene: .; clone size: .; V gene: TRBV2; J gene: TRBJ1-2; CDR3 DNA: TGTGCCAGCAGCCCCCGCGCCAGTACGGGGTATGGCTACACCTTC; CDR3 protein: CASSPRASTGYGYTF
D gene: TRBD1; clone size: once; V gene: TRBV28; J gene: TRBJ1-1; CDR3 DNA: TGTGCCAGCAGCTACCCGGGACAGGCAAACACTGAAGCTTTCTTT; CDR3 protein: CASSYPGQANTEAFF
D gene: TRBD1; clone size: once; V gene: TRBV19; J gene: TRBJ1-2; CDR3 DNA: TGTGCCAGTAGCCCGACAGGGGCCATCACGTCGGTTGGCTACACCTTC; CDR3 protein: CASSPTGAITSVGYTF
D gene: .; clone size: .; V gene: TRBV11-2; J gene: TRBJ1-5; CDR3 DNA: TGTGCCAGCAGTTCAACTGGAGGGGTTCCTCAGCCCCAGCATTTT; CDR3 protein: CASSSTGGVPQPQHF
D gene: TRBD2; clone size: few; V gene: TRBV28; J gene: TRBJ2-3; CDR3 DNA: TGTGCCAGCAGTTTACGGTTATGGCTAGCGGGGGAAGCACGGGTGGGTTCGGCGCAGTATTTT; CDR3 protein: CASSLRLWLAGEARVGSAQYF
D gene: .; clone size: .; V gene: TRBV14; J gene: TRBJ2-1; CDR3 DNA: TGTGCCAGCAGCCAAGACCGGGGACTCTCCTCGAACGGTGAGCAGTTCTTC; CDR3 protein: CASSQDRGLSSNGEQFF
D gene: TRBD1; clone size: .; V gene: TRBV5-5; J gene: TRBJ2-5; CDR3 DNA: TGTGCCAGCAGCTTGGGGCCAGGGGGTCAAGAGACCCAGTACTTC; CDR3 protein: CASSLGPGGQETQYF
D gene: TRBD1; clone size: .; V gene: TRBV28; J gene: TRBJ1-2; CDR3 DNA: TGTGCCAGCGGGACAGGGATGGCGGATGGCTACACCTTC; CDR3 protein: CASGTGMADGYTF
D gene: .; clone size: .; V gene: TRBV18; J gene: TRBJ1-1; CDR3 DNA: TGTGCCAGCTCAGCTTCCCCGGACAGTCAGCGTGGAGCTTTCTTT; CDR3 protein: CASSASPDSQRGAFF
D gene: TRBD1; clone size: once; V gene: TRBV9; J gene: TRBJ1-4; CDR3 DNA: TGTGCCAGCAGCGTAGGACAGGGAACAACTAATGAAAAACTGTTTTTT; CDR3 protein: CASSVGQGTTNEKLFF
D gene: TRBD1; clone size: few; V gene: TRBV30; J gene: TRBJ2-7; CDR3 DNA: TGTGCCTGTTCGACAGGGGGGGGCGAGCAGTACTTC; CDR3 protein: CACSTGGGEQYF
D gene: TRBD1; clone size: .; V gene: TRBV7-2; J gene: TRBJ1-2; CDR3 DNA: TGTGCCAGCAGCCCCAAACAGGGGGCTTCGGGTGGCTACACCTTC; CDR3 protein: CASSPKQGASGGYTF
D gene: TRBD1; clone size: .; V gene: TRBV6-4; J gene: TRBJ1-2; CDR3 DNA: TGTGCCAGCAGCCAGGACAGGGGGGACTATGGCTACACCTTC; CDR3 protein: CASSQDRGDYGYTF
D gene: TRBD1; clone size: .; V gene: TRBV28; J gene: TRBJ2-1; CDR3 DNA: TGTGCCAGCCCCCCTTCCGGGACAGGGGACAATGAGCAGTTCTTC; CDR3 protein: CASPPSGTGDNEQFF
D gene: TRBD1; clone size: .; V gene: TRBV15; J gene: TRBJ1-2; CDR3 DNA: TGTGCCACCAGCAGAGTAGTCCGGGACAGGGGGGTATGGGACTATGGCTACACCTTC; CDR3 protein: CATSRVVRDRGVWDYGYTF